Presented here are 26 T cell receptor beta chains from one specimen sequenced in a study of identifying expanded T cells in peripheral blood (dated by TCRdb to between 2018 and 2021). The protocol used for the library was the immunoSEQ multiplex PCR assay. TCRdb holds this immuneACCESS table with in-frame rearrangements only. Some clones are missing; in checked studies, unresolved V genes explain under half, and the rest has no known cause. This sample is represented by approximately 110,000 clones; roughly 90% of them were singletons. The ten largest clones represent roughly 17% of the sample. The material sequenced was blood. These receptor sequences come from a person aged 18 to 75 in good health.

The CDR3 reads CASSPGGYETQYF. In DNA, the CDR3 is TGTGCCAGCAGCCCAGGGGGCTACGAGACCCAGTACTTC. The V gene is TRBV27, the J gene TRBJ2-5; TRBD1 matches 8 bases. CDR1 MNHEY and CDR2 SMNVEV come from the germline V gene (reference sequence). The CDR3 covers 13 residues. V dropped 6 bases and J dropped 5; count of bases not matched to a gene: 5.

The chain recombines TRBV9 with TRBJ2-5; D not certain. Germline V gene sequence: CDR1 SGDLS, CDR2 YYNGEE. Trimming left V 4 bases short and J 5 bases short, with 15 bases between. The CDR3 has 14 residues. The CDR3 DNA follows: TGTGCCAGCAGCCCCTACCCGACAAGCGAGACCCAGTACTTC. Its protein is CASSPYPTSETQYF.

The J gene is TRBJ1-2, the V gene TRBV11-2; 8 bases fit TRBD1. Germline V gives CDR1 SGHAT, CDR2 FQNNGV. The CDR3 contains 14 residues. Trimming removed 5 bases from V and 8 bases from J; junction bases left unmatched: 10. The CDR3 here is CASSPTGDSLGYTF. The CDR3 nucleotides are TGTGCCAGCAGCCCGACAGGGGATTCACTCGGCTACACCTTC.

Worth noting for this clone: A read error is likely, as this CDR3 ends without the conserved phenylalanine or tryptophan. The chain has TRBV10-3 and TRBJ1-2, with 10 positions matching TRBD1. The CDR3 is 14 amino acids. Germline assignment: CDR1 ENHRY and CDR2 SYGVKD. The V and J ends lost 6 bases and 4 bases, in that order; junction bases with no gene match: 5. The DNA of the CDR3 is TGTGCCATCAGGACGGGACAGGGGTTCTATGGCTACACCTCC. It yields the protein CAIRTGQGFYGYTS.

The J gene is TRBJ1-5, the V gene TRBV28; D not resolved. V lost 0 bases and J lost 0, with 6 bases in between. CDR3 length: 15 amino acids. Germline CDR1 MDHEN, CDR2 SYDVKM. As DNA, the CDR3 is TGTGCCAGCAGTTTATGGGGTGATAGCAATCAGCCCCAGCATTTT. Its protein product is CASSLWGDSNQPQHF.

The rearrangement links TRBV5-6 to TRBJ2-5; the match to TRBD2 covers 11 bases. Germline V gene lookup returns CDR1 SGHDT and CDR2 YYEEEE. Unmatched junction bases numbered 3, after V lost 8 bases and J lost 3 bases. This CDR3 region has 13 residues. This chain's CDR3 is CASSGGAEETQYF. The DNA of the CDR3 is TGTGCCAGTAGCGGGGGGGCCGAAGAGACCCAGTACTTC.

The chain joins TRBV7-6 to TRBJ2-3, with D possibly matching TRBD2 (5 bases). Germline CDR1 reads SGHVS; CDR2 reads FNYEAQ. The CDR3 has 16 amino acids. V dropped 2 bases and J dropped 2 bases, with 14 bases sitting between them. The CDR3 spells CASSLQGKDFTDTQYF. In DNA, the CDR3 is TGTGCCAGCAGCTTACAAGGGAAGGACTTCACAGATACGCAGTATTTT. Filled out from reference TRBV7-6 and TRBJ2-3, the complete variable domain reads GAGVSQSPRYKVTKRGQDVALRCDPISGHVSLYWYRQALGQGPEFLTYFNYEAQQDKSGLPNDRFSAERPEGSISTLTIQRTEQRDSAMYRCASSLQGKDFTDTQYFGPGTRLTVL.

Note on this clone: The junction differs from germline at one of its ends, possibly a read error. The genes are TRBV30 and TRBJ2-2; 9 bases map to TRBD1. The CDR3 spans 13 residues. The germline V gene has CDR1 GTSNPN and CDR2 SVGIG (reference sequence). Here the CDR3 DNA reads TGTGCCTGCTGGACAGGGGCGGGCCGGGGAGCTGTTTTT. Translated: CACWTGAGRGAVF.

The CDR3, as DNA: TGTGCCAGTCGGGACAGGGGGCATGGCACTGAAGCTTTCTTT. As protein: CASRDRGHGTEAFF. This rearrangement joins TRBV5-6 to TRBJ1-1; 12 bases map to TRBD1. V shed 8 bases and J 4 bases; nucleotides not matched to a gene: 6. Germline V gene sequence: CDR1 SGHDT, CDR2 YYEEEE. The CDR3 loop spans 14 amino acids.

The chain joins TRBV27 to TRBJ1-6; no reliable D call. The germline gives CDR1 MNHEY, CDR2 SMNVEV (reference sequence). V shed 5 bases and J shed 4 bases, with 15 bases lying between them. CDR3 size: 16 residues. The CDR3 nucleotides read TGTGCCAGCAGTCCCACGAAGACGAGGTATAATTCACCCCTCCACTTT. Its translation: CASSPTKTRYNSPLHF.

This rearrangement joins TRBV18 to TRBJ1-1; D ambiguous. Germline lookup yields CDR1 KGHSH and CDR2 LQKENI. Trimming removed 3 bases from V and 8 bases from J, with 22 bases in between. The CDR3 consists of 16 residues. The CDR3 DNA sequence: TGTGCCAGCTCACCGGTAGGAGCTCGCGCAGGAGGGGAAGCTTTCTTT. Protein: CASSPVGARAGGEAFF.

This clone occurred once. V and J are TRBV7-8 and TRBJ1-6; tentatively, D is TRBD1 (5 bases). This CDR3 region has 15 residues. Germline loops: CDR1 SGHVS, CDR2 FQNEAQ. V was clipped by 1 base and J by 7 bases, with 11 bases between them. CDR3 DNA: TGTGCCAGCAGCTTAGGGGACGGAGTAAATTCACCCCTCCACTTT. This codes for CASSLGDGVNSPLHF.

The CDR3 sequence: CASSPSEDLGNSPLHF. The DNA of the CDR3 is TGCGCCAGCAGCCCTTCGGAGGACTTGGGGAATTCACCCCTCCACTTT. This chain links TRBV4-3 with TRBJ1-6; D remains ambiguous. Per the germline V gene, CDR1 is LGHNA and CDR2 is YSLEER. Between the trimmed V and J ends, which lost 4 bases and 7 bases, there was a span of 17 bases. CDR3 length: 16 residues.

This chain joins TRBV5-1 and TRBJ1-1; 8 nucleotides line up with TRBD1. With V trimmed by 3 bases and J by 4 bases, 5 bases remained unmatched. This CDR3 comprises 14 residues. Per germline, CDR1 SGHRS and CDR2 YFSETQ. CDR3 in amino acids: CASSYDRGGTEAFF. CDR3 sequence (DNA): TGCGCCAGCAGCTATGACAGGGGAGGCACTGAAGCTTTCTTT.

The rearrangement joins TRBV5-1 to TRBJ1-2; D is unclear. The germline gives CDR1 SGHRS, CDR2 YFSETQ. The CDR3 covers 17 residues. The germline V and J ends were trimmed by 4 bases and 0 bases, with 19 bases remaining between them. The CDR3: CASSRDWRTRANYGYTF. The CDR3 DNA reads as TGCGCCAGCAGCCGAGACTGGAGGACGCGAGCTAACTATGGCTACACCTTC.

CDR3 nucleotide sequence: TGTGCCAGCAACCCAGGTTGGGACAGGGGTAACTATGGCTACACCTTC. Amino acid sequence: CASNPGWDRGNYGYTF. The V gene is TRBV7-2, the J gene TRBJ1-2, with 10 bases lining up with TRBD1. There are 16 residues in the CDR3. V was clipped by 7 bases and J by 1 base; unmatched bases: 9. Germline V gene data show CDR1 as SGHTA and CDR2 as FQGNSA.

This clone appeared a few times. The chain is built from TRBV30 and TRBJ1-6, with unresolved D. V shed 4 bases and J shed 7 bases, with 5 bases lying between them. Germline CDR1 and CDR2: GTSNPN and SVGIG (reference sequence). The CDR3 sequence is 11 residues long. CDR3: CAWKRNSPLHF. CDR3 coding DNA: TGTGCCTGGAAACGGAATTCACCCCTCCACTTT.

The genes are TRBV7-6 and TRBJ2-5; 7 bases align to TRBD1. The CDR3 sequence is 15 residues long. The junction had 8 bases not matched to a gene; V was cut back by 3 bases and J by 4 bases. Germline CDR1 reads SGHVS; CDR2 reads FNYEAQ. The CDR3 here is CASSFRTGGAETQYF. The CDR3 DNA sequence: TGTGCCAGCAGCTTTCGGACAGGCGGTGCAGAGACCCAGTACTTC.

The chain links TRBV27 to TRBJ1-4; 7 bases line up with TRBD1. The J segment lost 10 bases and the V segment lost 0 bases, leaving 2 bases of the junction unmatched. The CDR3 totals 13 residues. Germline values: CDR1 MNHEY, CDR2 SMNVEV (reference sequence). CDR3 coding DNA: TGTGCCAGCAGTTTATCAGGGGGCGTAAAACTGTTTTTT. Its translation is CASSLSGGVKLFF.

The rearrangement uses TRBV27 and TRBJ1-2, with 7 bases that match TRBD1. The length of the CDR3 is 14 residues. Germline CDR1 is MNHEY and CDR2 is SMNVEV (reference sequence). With 5 bases clipped from V and 5 bases from J, the junction kept 8 bases outside the gene matches. The CDR3 loop reads CASSPRTGPYGYTF. The CDR3 nucleotides are TGTGCCAGCAGTCCCCGGACAGGTCCTTATGGCTACACCTTC.

V is TRBV7-2 and J is TRBJ2-1; D ambiguous. The CDR3 sequence is 14 residues long. The germline V gene encodes CDR1 SGHTA and CDR2 FQGNSA. Trimming removed 5 bases at V and 9 bases at J, with 17 bases between. CDR3 nucleotides: TGTGCCAGCAGCGCGACGGGTGCGTCTGGTGAGCAGTTCTTC. It encodes CASSATGASGEQFF.

A single count supports this clone. J is TRBJ2-3 and V is TRBV18, with 11 bases fitting TRBD2. The germline V gene has CDR1 KGHSH and CDR2 LQKENI. The CDR3 length is 16 residues. V dropped 3 bases and J dropped 6; count of bases not matched to a gene: 8. CDR3 in amino acids: CASSPLAGGTGDTQYF. The CDR3 DNA sequence: TGTGCCAGCTCACCCCTAGCGGGGGGCACAGGGGATACGCAGTATTTT.

The chain is built from TRBV19 and TRBJ1-6; tentative D call: TRBD1 (5 bases). Germline V gene data show CDR1 as LNHDA and CDR2 as SQIVND (reference sequence). The CDR3 runs 15 residues. V shed 8 bases and J shed 2 bases, with 13 bases lying between them. The CDR3 nucleotides are TGTGCCAGTTCCTTAGGGGTGCCCTATAATTCACCCCTCCACTTT. The encoded protein is CASSLGVPYNSPLHF.

The J gene is TRBJ2-1, the V gene TRBV2, with TRBD1 identical over 8 bases. The CDR3 is 15 amino acids. With V trimmed by 5 bases and J by 8 bases, 11 bases remained unmatched. In germline, CDR1 is SNHLY, CDR2 FYNNEI. The CDR3 region is CASSYTQGAGHEQFF. In DNA form, the CDR3 reads TGTGCCAGCAGTTACACCCAGGGGGCGGGTCATGAGCAGTTCTTC.

The V call is TRBV11-3, the J call TRBJ2-1; maybe TRBD1 (7 bases). Germline assignment: CDR1 SGHNT and CDR2 YENEEA. The CDR3 sequence is 18 residues long. Trimming cost V 0 bases and J 4 bases, with 19 bases left between them. CDR3 DNA sequence: TGTGCCAGCAGCTTAGATCAGGGGGGCAGCCGGAGGTACAATGAGCAGTTCTTC. It encodes CASSLDQGGSRRYNEQFF.

The chain is built from TRBV10-1 and TRBJ2-7, with 9 bases fitting TRBD1. The CDR3 has 16 amino acids. Per the germline V gene, CDR1 is WNHNN and CDR2 is SYGVQD (reference sequence). With 10 bases clipped from V and 2 bases from J, the junction kept 15 bases outside the gene matches. CDR3 amino acids: CAITRAKGTGPYEQYF. For the CDR3, the DNA is TGCGCCATCACACGTGCTAAGGGGACAGGGCCCTACGAGCAGTACTTC.